These T cell receptor beta chains were read from a single sample in a study of T cell responses to AZD1222 COVID-19 vaccine. Sequencing was performed with immunoSEQ multiplex PCR; in TCRdb, only in-frame clones are kept and a portion is missing. The sample yields just over 90,000 clones, roughly nine tenths seen once. Specimen: peripheral blood, collected 28 days after the second AZD1222 dose. These receptors all stem from an adult who received the AZD1222 COVID-19 vaccine. Each CDR3 is given with its conserved first and last residue. A D gene is named only where the DNA matches it firmly. Not all rows give a size; the values are once, few, many and, for expanded clones, a class.

>.|.|TRBV24-1|TRBJ1-5
CATSDLKGYDQPQHF
TGTGCCACCAGTGATTTGAAAGGATACGATCAGCCCCAGCATTTT
>.|.|TRBV5-5|TRBJ1-1
CASSFRGNTEAFF
TGTGCCAGCAGTTTCAGGGGGAACACTGAAGCTTTCTTT
>once|.|TRBV6-4|TRBJ2-2
CASSDSMPGELFF
TGTGCCAGCAGTGACTCGATGCCCGGGGAGCTGTTTTTT
>.|.|TRBV20-1|TRBJ1-6
CSASPRRGLNSPLHF
TGCAGTGCTAGTCCCCGCCGGGGACTTAATTCACCCCTCCACTTT
>.|TRBD2|TRBV6-5|TRBJ2-1
CASSYGGGINEQFF
TGTGCCAGCAGTTACGGGGGGGGGATCAATGAGCAGTTCTTC
>.|.|TRBV19|TRBJ1-2
CASSKVDYGYTF
TGTGCCAGTAGTAAGGTCGACTATGGCTACACCTTC
>.|TRBD2|TRBV20-1|TRBJ2-7
CSASGLAGDEQYF
TGCAGTGCTAGTGGGCTAGCGGGGGACGAGCAGTACTTC
>.|TRBD1|TRBV19|TRBJ1-4
CASSWDSREKLFF
TGTGCCAGTAGTTGGGACAGCCGGGAAAAACTGTTTTTT
>.|.|TRBV6-5|TRBJ1-3
CASRTGTDGGNTIYF
TGTGCCAGCAGAACGGGGACCGACGGAGGAAACACCATATATTTT
>.|.|TRBV2|TRBJ1-6
CASNDGGLPRLHF
TGTGCCAGCAACGATGGTGGCCTGCCCCGACTCCACTTT
>.|TRBD2|TRBV5-1|TRBJ2-1
CASSLVSLLAGSYNEQFF
TGCGCCAGCAGCTTGGTCTCTCTGCTAGCGGGCTCCTACAATGAGCAGTTCTTC
>.|TRBD1|TRBV5-4|TRBJ2-7
CASSLWDRGTYEQYF
TGTGCCAGCAGCTTGTGGGACAGGGGGACCTACGAGCAGTACTTC
>once|.|TRBV2|TRBJ2-7
CASSEGHPPYEQYF
TGTGCCAGCAGCGAGGGGCACCCACCCTACGAGCAGTACTTC
>.|TRBD2|TRBV5-1|TRBJ2-5
CASSLLAGGQETQYF
TGCGCCAGCAGCTTACTAGCGGGAGGGCAAGAGACCCAGTACTTC